A single T cell receptor (beta chain) is shown here with its context. A few counts support this clone. This clone's antigen is unknown. Nothing much larger sits one base from this clone, and base qualities are not available. The sample belongs to a study of OX40 agonist ivuxolimab in advanced cancers. Regarding the research as a whole: Ivuxolimab, which targeted the costimulatory receptor OX40 (CD134), was an agonistic, fully human IgG2 monoclonal antibody. Intravenous ivuxolimab was administered to patients every 2 weeks at six dose levels: 0.01, 0.1, 0.3, 1.5, 3 and 10 mg/kg. Of the roughly 52 dose-escalation patients, hepatocellular carcinoma was present in approximately 20, melanoma in approximately 15, renal cell carcinoma in 9 and head and neck cancer in 9. The dose-escalation cohort was over 70% male with a mean age of 60 years, ranging from roughly 20 to 80. Prior anti-PD-1, anti-PD-L1 or anti-CTLA-4 therapy was permitted, and less than 45% of dose-escalation patients had received checkpoint inhibitors. Partial responses occurred in three dose-escalation patients, of whom one had hepatocellular carcinoma and two had cutaneous melanoma. The point of sequencing TCRbeta in the periphery was to test whether ivuxolimab changed TCR sequence diversity and drove clonal T-cell expansion. The paper covers the monotherapy dose-escalation part of the phase I ivuxolimab trial, which included N ≈ 50 patients.

The paper's findings and limits, for the study overall: In the 0.1-3.0 mg/kg groups, partial responders had among the lowest normalized peripheral clonal expansion, particularly in CD8+ T cells. Clonal expansion of both CD4+ and CD8+ blood T cells was observed from baseline to week 6 at doses 0.1 to 3.0 mg/kg. Antigen specificity was not determined for the clonally expanded peripheral T cells. Low levels of normalized T-cell clonal expansion were also seen in some patients who did not respond. After ivuxolimab, expanded clones were on average more numerous among CD8+ T cells than among CD4+ T cells.

The CDR3 measures 13 amino acids from cysteine to phenylalanine. Only the CDR3 DNA is retained, 39 bases long and in frame from the first base. A distance of 16 bases separates the germline ends of V and J, which lose 11 bases and 5 bases respectively. The germline V gene (reference sequence) supplies CDR1 SEHNR and CDR2 FQNEAQ. Patients with a history of autoimmune disease or receiving systemic immunosuppression were excluded from the trial. In every dose cohort, peripheral blood was drawn for TCR sequencing at baseline, cycle 4 day 1, and cycle 7 day 1. Samples came from an open-label, multicenter, first-in-human phase I dose-escalation trial of ivuxolimab. Adults with locally advanced or metastatic melanoma, renal cell, hepatocellular, or head and neck squamous cell carcinoma were enrolled in the trial. Before TCR sequencing, CD4+ T cells and CD8+ T cells from peripheral blood were sorted into separate populations.

For sequencing of the TCRbeta CDR3 region, genomic DNA was extracted from the sorted cells. TCRbeta CDR3 regions were sequenced using the immunoSEQ Assay. The source is immuneACCESS, and TCRdb retained only in-frame sequences with V and J called. Part of the clones is not carried over; for the studies checked, unresolved V genes explain less than half of this, and the remainder is unexplained. This sample has about 44,000 clones in its table, and 75% to 85% of those were observed once. The top ten hold about 10% of the sample. This receptor was obtained from an adult with an advanced solid tumor such as melanoma, head and neck, liver or kidney cancer. This chain joins TRBV7-9 to TRBJ1-5, with a weak D call of TRBD1 (5 bases match). The sequences come from CD4+ or CD8+ T cells sorted from blood, collected in a trial of the OX40 agonist ivuxolimab. The CDR3: CAGQGGSDQPQHF. In nucleotide form, the sequence is TGTGCCGGCCAGGGTGGATCGGATCAGCCCCAGCATTTT.